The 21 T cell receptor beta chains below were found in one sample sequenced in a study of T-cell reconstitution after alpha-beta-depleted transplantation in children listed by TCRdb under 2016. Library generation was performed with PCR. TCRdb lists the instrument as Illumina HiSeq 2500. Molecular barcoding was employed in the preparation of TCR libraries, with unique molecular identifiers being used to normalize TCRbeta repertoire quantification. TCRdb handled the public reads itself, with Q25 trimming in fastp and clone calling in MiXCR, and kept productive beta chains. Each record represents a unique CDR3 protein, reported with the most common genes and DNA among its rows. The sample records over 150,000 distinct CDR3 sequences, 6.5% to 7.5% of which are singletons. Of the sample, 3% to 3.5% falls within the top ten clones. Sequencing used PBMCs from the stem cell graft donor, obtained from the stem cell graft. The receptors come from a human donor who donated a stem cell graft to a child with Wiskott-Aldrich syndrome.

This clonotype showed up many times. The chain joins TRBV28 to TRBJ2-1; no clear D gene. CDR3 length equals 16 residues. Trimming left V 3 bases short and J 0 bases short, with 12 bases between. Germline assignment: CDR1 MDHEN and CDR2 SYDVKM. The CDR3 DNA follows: TGTGCCAGCAGTTTGTATCCTAGGAGCTCCTACAATGAGCAGTTCTTC. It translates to CASSLYPRSSYNEQFF.

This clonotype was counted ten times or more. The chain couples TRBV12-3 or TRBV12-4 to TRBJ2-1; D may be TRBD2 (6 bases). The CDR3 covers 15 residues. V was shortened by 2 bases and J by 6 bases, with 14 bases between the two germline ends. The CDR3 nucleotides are TGTGCCAGCAGTTTAACTAGCAGTGGGGGCAATGAGCAGTTCTTC. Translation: CASSLTSSGGNEQFF.

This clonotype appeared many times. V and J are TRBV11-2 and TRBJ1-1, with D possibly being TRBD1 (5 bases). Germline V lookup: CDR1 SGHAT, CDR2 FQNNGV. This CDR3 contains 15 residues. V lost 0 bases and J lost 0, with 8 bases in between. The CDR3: CASSLDGALNTEAFF. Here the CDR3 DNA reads TGTGCCAGCAGCTTAGACGGGGCACTGAACACTGAAGCTTTCTTT.

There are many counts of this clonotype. For the CDR3, the DNA is TGTGCCAGCAGCCCCGGCGAGATCTATGGCTACACCTTC. It specifies CASSPGEIYGYTF. This rearrangement joins TRBV6-2 or TRBV6-3 to TRBJ1-2, with D hard to call. CDR1 and CDR2 (germline): MNHEY, SVGEGT. The V and J ends lost 6 bases and 4 bases respectively, with 12 bases between them. This CDR3 is 13 amino acids long.

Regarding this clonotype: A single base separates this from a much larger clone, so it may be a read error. The CDR3 bases are TGTGTCAGCAGTTACCCCAGGGGGGGTTCCTACGAGCAGTACTTC. Protein sequence: CVSSYPRGGSYEQYF. V usage is TRBV6-2 or TRBV6-3 and J usage is TRBJ2-7; possibly TRBD1 or TRBD2 for D (7 bases each). The CDR3 is 15 amino acids. The germline V gene encodes CDR1 MNHEY and CDR2 SVGEGT.

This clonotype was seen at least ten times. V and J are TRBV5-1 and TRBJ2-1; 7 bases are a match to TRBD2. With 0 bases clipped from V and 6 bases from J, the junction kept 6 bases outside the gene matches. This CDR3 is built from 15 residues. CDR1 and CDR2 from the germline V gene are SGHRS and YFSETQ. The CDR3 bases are TGCGCCAGCAGCTTGGATCCAGCGGGAAGCAATGAGCAGTTCTTC. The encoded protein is CASSLDPAGSNEQFF. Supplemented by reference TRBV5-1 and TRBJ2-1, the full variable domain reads KAGVTQTPRYLIKTRGQQVTLSCSPISGHRSVSWYQQTPGQGLQFLFEYFSETQRNKGNFPGRFSGRQFSNSRSEMNVSTLELGDSALYLCASSLDPAGSNEQFFGPGTRLTVL.

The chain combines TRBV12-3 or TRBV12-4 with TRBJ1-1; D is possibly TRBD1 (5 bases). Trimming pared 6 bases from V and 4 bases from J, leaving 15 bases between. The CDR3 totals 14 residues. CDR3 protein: CASSLWLGGTEAFF. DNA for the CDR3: TGTGCCAGCAGCTTGTGGCTGGGGGGCACTGAAGCTTTCTTT.

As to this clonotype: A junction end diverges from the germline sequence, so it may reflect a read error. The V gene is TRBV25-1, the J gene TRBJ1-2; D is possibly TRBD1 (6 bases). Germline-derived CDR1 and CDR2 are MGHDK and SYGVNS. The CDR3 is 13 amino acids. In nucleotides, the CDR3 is TGTGCCGGCAGGGGCAGGGAGAACTATGGCTACACCTTC. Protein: CAGRGRENYGYTF.

CDR3 sequence (DNA): TGTGCCAGCAGCTCTTGGGGGCTTAGCAATCAGCCCCAGCATTTT. Its protein product is CASSSWGLSNQPQHF. The chain links TRBV7-2 to TRBJ1-5, with D possibly TRBD1 on 6 matching bases. Trimming took 4 bases from V and 0 from J, leaving 10 bases between them. The germline V gene encodes CDR1 SGHTA and CDR2 FQGNSA. The CDR3 has 15 amino acids. The full variable domain, its missing parts supplied by reference TRBV7-2 and TRBJ1-5, is GAGVSQSPSNKVTEKGKDVELRCDPISGHTALYWYRQSLGQGLEFLIYFQGNSAPDKSGLPSDRFSAERTGGSVSTLTIQRTQQEDSAVYLCASSSWGLSNQPQHFGDGTRLSIL.

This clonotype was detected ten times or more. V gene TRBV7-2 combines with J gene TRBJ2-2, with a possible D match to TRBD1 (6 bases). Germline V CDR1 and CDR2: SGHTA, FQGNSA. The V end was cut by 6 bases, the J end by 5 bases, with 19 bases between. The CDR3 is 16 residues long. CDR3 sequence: CASSPGQLILTGELFF. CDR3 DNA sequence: TGTGCCAGCAGTCCCGGACAGCTAATACTGACCGGGGAGCTGTTTTTT.

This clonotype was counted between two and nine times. The CDR3 loop is CASSQERGRIQETQYF. CDR3 nucleotides: TGTGCCAGCAGCCAAGAGAGGGGGCGGATTCAAGAGACCCAGTACTTC. This rearrangement joins TRBV3-1 to TRBJ2-5; TRBD1 matches at 7 bases. The CDR3 sequence is 16 residues long. Losses at the gene ends were 0 bases for V and 2 bases for J; bases not matched to a gene: 6. Per the germline V gene, CDR1 is LGHDT and CDR2 is YNNKEL (reference sequence).

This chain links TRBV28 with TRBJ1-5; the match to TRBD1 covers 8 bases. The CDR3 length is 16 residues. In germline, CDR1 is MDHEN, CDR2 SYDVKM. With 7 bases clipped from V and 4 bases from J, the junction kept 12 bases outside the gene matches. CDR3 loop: CASTSSSDRANQPQHF. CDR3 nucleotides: TGTGCCAGCACCAGCTCCTCGGACAGGGCGAATCAGCCCCAGCATTTT.

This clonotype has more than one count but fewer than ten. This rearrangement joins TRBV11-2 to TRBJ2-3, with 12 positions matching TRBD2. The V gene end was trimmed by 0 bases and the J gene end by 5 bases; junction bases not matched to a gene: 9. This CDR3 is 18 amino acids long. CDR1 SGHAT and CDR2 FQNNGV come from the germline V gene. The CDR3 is CASSLERTSGIVRDTQYF. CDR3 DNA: TGTGCCAGCAGCTTAGAAAGGACTAGCGGGATAGTCCGAGATACGCAGTATTTT. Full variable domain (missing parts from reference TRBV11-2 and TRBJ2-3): EAGVAQSPRYKIIEKRQSVAFWCNPISGHATLYWYQQILGQGPKLLIQFQNNGVVDDSQLPKDRFSAERLKGVDSTLKIQPAKLEDSAVYLCASSLERTSGIVRDTQYFGPGTRLTVL.

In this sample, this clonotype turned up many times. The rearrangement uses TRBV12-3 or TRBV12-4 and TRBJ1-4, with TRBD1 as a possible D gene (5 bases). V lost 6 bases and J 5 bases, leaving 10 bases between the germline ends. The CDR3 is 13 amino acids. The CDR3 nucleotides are TGTGCCAGCAGGGACACACCGAATGAAAAACTGTTTTTT. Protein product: CASRDTPNEKLFF.

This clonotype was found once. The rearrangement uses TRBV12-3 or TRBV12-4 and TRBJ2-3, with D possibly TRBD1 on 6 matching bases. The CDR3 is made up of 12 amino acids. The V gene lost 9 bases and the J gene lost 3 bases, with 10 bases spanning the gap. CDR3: CASQGLTDTQYF. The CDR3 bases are TGTGCCAGTCAGGGGCTGACAGATACGCAGTATTTT.

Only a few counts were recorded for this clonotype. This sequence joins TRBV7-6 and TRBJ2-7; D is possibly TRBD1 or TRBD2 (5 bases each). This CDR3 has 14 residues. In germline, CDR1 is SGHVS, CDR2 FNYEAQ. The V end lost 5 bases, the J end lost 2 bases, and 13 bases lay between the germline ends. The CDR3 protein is CASSERDGPYEQYF. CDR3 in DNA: TGTGCCAGCAGCGAACGGGACGGACCCTACGAGCAGTACTTC.

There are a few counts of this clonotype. Here the CDR3 DNA reads TGTGCCAGCAGCCCAGGGCCAGGGGGGACTGAAGCTTTCTTT. It translates to CASSPGPGGTEAFF. The V call is TRBV7-9, the J call TRBJ1-1; TRBD1 aligns across 7 bases. This CDR3 has 14 amino acids. V dropped 5 bases and J dropped 5; count of bases not matched to a gene: 8. Germline CDR1 is SEHNR and CDR2 is FQNEAQ (reference sequence).

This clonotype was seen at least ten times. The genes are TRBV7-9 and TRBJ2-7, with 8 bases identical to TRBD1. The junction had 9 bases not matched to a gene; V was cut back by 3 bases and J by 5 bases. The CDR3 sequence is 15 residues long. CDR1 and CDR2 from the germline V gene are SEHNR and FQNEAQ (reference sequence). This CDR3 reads CASSLSEQGANEQYF. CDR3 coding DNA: TGTGCCAGCAGCTTGAGTGAGCAGGGGGCTAACGAGCAGTACTTC.

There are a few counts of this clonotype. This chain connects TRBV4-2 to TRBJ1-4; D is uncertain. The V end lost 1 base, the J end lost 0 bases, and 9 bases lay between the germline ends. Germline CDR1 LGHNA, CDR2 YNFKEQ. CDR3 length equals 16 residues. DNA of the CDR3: TGTGCCAGCAGCCAAGCCGGTTCTGCAACTAATGAAAAACTGTTTTTT. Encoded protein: CASSQAGSATNEKLFF.

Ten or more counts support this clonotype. CDR3 DNA sequence: TGTGCCAGCAGTTCCCGGGGCGCCAATCAGCCCCAGCATTTT. This translates into CASSSRGANQPQHF. The chain uses TRBV6-5 and TRBJ1-5; a weak D match, TRBD1 (5 bases). Germline V gene data show CDR1 as MNHEY and CDR2 as SVGAGI. The CDR3 is 14 amino acids. V was cut by 4 bases and J by 3 bases, with 10 bases left in between.

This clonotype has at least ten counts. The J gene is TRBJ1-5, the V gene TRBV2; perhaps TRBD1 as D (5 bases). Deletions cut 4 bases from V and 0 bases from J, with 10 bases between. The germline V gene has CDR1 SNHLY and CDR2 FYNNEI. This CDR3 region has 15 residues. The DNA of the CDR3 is TGTGCCAGCAGTGGACCGGGGCCTAGCAATCAGCCCCAGCATTTT. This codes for CASSGPGPSNQPQHF.